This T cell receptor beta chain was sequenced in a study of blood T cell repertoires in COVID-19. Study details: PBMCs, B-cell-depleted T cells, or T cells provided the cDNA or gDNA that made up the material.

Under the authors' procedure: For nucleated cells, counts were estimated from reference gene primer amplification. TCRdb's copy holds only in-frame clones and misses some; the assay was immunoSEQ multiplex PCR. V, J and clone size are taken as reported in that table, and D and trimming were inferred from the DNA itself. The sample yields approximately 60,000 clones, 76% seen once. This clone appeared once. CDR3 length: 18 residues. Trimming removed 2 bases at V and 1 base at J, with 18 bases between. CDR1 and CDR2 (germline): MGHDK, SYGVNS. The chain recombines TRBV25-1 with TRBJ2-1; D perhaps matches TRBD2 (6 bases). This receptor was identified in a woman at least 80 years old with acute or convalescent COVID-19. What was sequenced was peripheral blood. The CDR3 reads CASSEPPTRVASYNEQFF. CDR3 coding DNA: TGTGCCAGCAGTGAACCCCCGACTAGGGTAGCGTCCTACAATGAGCAGTTCTTC. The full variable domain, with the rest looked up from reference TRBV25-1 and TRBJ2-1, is EADIYQTPRYLVIGTGKKITLECSQTMGHDKMYWYQQDPGMELHLIHYSYGVNSTEKGDLSSESTVSRIRTEHFPLTLESARPSHTSQYLCASSEPPTRVASYNEQFFGPGTRLTVL.